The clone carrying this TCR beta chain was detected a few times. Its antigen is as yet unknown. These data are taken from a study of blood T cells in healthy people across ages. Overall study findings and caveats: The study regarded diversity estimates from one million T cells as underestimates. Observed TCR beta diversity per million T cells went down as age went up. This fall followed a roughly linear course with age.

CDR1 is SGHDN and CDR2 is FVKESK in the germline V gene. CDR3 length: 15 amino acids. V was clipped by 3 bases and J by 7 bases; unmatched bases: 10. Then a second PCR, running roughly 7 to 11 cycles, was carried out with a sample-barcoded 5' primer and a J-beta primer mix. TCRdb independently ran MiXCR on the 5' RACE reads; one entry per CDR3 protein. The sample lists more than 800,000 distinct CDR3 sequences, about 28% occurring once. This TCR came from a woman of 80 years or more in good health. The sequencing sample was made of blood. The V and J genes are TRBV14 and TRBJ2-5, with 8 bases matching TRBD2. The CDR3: CASSHLSGAVGTQYF. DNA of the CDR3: TGTGCCAGCAGCCACCTTAGCGGGGCAGTTGGGACCCAGTACTTC.